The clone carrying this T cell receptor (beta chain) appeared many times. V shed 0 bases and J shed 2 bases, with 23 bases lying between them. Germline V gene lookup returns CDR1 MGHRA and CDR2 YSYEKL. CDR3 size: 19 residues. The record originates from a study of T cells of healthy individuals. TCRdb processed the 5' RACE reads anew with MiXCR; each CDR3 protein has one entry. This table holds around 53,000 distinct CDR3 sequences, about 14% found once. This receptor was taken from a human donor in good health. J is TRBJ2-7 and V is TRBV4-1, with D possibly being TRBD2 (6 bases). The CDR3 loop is CASSQDAGSLNRATYEQYF. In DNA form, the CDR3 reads TGCGCCAGCAGCCAAGACGCCGGGAGCCTGAACCGGGCTACCTACGAGCAGTACTTC.